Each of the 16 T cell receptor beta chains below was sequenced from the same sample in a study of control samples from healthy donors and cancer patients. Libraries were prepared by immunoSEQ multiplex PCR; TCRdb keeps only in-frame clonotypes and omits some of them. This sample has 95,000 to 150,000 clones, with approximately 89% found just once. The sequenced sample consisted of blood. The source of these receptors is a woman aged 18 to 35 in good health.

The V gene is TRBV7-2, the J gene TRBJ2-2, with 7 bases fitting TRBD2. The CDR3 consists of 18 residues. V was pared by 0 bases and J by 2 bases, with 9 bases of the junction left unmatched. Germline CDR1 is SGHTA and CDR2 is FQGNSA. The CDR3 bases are TGTGCCAGCAGCTTAGCCCCGCTGGGCGGGGGAAACACCGGGGAGCTGTTTTTT. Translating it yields CASSLAPLGGGNTGELFF.

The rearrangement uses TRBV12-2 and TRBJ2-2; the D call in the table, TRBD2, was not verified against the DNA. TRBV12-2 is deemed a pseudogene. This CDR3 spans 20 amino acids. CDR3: CASRLGPTSGGPSNTGELFF. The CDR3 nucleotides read TGTGCAAGTCGCTTAGGCCCCACTAGCGGGGGGCCTTCGAACACCGGGGAGCTGTTTTTT.

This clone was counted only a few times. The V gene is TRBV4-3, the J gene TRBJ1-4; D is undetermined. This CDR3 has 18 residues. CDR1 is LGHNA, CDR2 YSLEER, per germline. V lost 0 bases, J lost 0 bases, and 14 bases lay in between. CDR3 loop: CASSQDIPSSSTNEKLFF. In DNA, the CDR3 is TGCGCCAGCAGCCAAGATATTCCCAGCTCCTCAACTAATGAAAAACTGTTTTTT.

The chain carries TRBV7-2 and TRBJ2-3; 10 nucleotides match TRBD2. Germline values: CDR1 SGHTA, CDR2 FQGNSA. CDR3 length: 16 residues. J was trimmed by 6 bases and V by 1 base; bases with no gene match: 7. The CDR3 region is CASSLEVAGGRDTQYF. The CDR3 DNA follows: TGTGCCAGCAGCTTAGAGGTAGCGGGGGGCAGGGATACGCAGTATTTT.

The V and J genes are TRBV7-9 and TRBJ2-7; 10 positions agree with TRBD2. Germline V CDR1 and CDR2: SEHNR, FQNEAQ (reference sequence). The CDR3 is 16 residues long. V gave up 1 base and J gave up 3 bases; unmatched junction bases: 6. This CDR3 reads CASSLVWGTSDYEQYF. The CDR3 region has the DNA TGTGCCAGCAGCTTAGTTTGGGGGACTAGCGACTACGAGCAGTACTTC. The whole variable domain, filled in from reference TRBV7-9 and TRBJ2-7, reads DTGVSQNPRHKITKRGQNVTFRCDPISEHNRLYWYRQTLGQGPEFLTYFQNEAQLEKSRLLSDRFSAERPKGSFSTLEIQRTEQGDSAMYLCASSLVWGTSDYEQYFGPGTRLTVT.

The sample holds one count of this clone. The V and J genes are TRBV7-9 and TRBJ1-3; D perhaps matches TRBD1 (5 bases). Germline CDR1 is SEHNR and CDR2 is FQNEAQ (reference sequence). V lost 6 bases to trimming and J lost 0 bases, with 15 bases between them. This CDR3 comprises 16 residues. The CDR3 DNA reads TGTGCCAGCAGTTACCCACAGGCTAGCTCTGGAAACACCATATATTTT. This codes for CASSYPQASSGNTIYF.

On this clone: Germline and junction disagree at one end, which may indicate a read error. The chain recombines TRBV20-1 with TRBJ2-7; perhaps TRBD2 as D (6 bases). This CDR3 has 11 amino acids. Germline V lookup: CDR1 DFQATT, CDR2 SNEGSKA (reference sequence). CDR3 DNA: TGCAGTGCTAGAGGGGAGCGGGCGACCATCTTC. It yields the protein CSARGERATIF.

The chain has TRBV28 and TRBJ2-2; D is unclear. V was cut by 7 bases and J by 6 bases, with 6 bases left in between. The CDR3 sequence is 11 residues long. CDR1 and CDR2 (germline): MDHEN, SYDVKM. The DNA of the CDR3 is TGTGCCAGCACTTCTTCCGGGGAGCTGTTTTTT. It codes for CASTSSGELFF.

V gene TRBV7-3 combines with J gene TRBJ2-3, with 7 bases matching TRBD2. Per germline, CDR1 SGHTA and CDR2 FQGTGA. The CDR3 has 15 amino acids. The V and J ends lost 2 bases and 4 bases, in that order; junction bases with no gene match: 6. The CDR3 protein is CASSLVAGEADTQYF. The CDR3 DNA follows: TGTGCCAGCAGCTTAGTGGCGGGGGAGGCAGATACGCAGTATTTT.

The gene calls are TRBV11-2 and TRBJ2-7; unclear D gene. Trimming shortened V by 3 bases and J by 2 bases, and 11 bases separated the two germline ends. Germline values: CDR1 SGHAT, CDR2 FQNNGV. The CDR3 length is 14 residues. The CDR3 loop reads CASSFLGRPYEQYF. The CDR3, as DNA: TGTGCCAGCAGCTTCTTAGGACGCCCCTACGAGCAGTACTTC.

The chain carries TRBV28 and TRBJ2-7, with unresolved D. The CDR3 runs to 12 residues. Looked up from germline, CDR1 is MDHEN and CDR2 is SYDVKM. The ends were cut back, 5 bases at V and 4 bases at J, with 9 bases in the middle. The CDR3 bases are TGTGCCAGCAGTATGACGGATTACGAGCAGTACTTC. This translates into CASSMTDYEQYF.

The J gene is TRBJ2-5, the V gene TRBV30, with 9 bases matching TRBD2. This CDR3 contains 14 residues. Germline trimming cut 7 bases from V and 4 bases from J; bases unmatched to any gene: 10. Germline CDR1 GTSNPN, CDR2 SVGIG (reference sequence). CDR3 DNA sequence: TGTGCCTACCGATTAGCGGGGGCCGGAGAGACCCAGTACTTC. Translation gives CAYRLAGAGETQYF.

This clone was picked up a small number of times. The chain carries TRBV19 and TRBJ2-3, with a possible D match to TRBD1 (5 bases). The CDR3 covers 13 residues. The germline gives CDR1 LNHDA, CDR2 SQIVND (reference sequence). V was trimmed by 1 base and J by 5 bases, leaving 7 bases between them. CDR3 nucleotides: TGTGCCAGTAGTATAGTAAGGGGAGATACGCAGTATTTT. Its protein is CASSIVRGDTQYF.

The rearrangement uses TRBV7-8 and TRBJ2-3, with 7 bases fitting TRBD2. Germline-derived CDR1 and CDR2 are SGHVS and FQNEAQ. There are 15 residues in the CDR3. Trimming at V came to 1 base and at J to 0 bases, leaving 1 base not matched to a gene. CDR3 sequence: CASSLGDYSTDTQYF. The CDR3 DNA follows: TGTGCCAGCAGCTTAGGGGACTATAGCACAGATACGCAGTATTTT.

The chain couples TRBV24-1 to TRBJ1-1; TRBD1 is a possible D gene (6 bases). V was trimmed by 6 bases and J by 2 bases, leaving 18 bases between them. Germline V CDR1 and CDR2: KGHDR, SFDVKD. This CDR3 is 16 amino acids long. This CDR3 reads CATSNSTGTSNTEAFF. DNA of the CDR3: TGTGCCACCAGTAATTCTACAGGGACTTCCAACACTGAAGCTTTCTTT.

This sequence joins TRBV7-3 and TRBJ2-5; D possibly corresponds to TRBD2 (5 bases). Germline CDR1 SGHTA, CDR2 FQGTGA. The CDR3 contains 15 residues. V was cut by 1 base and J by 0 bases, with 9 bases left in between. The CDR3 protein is CASSLRPGNQETQYF. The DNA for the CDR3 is TGTGCCAGCAGCTTAAGGCCCGGGAACCAAGAGACCCAGTACTTC.